Sequencing of this T cell receptor beta chain was carried out in a study of T-cell memory formation after mild COVID-19. General study points: Chiefly within CM and EM were the contracting CD4+ clones; CD8+ ones were within EMRA.

V was shortened by 3 bases and J by 0 bases, with 9 bases between the two germline ends. CDR3 size: 14 residues. Germline V gives CDR1 LGHDT, CDR2 YNNKEL (reference sequence). Of note for this clonotype: Its cognate antigen is unknown.

Using its own MiXCR run on the 5' RACE reads, TCRdb lists one record per CDR3 protein. The table lists just over 150,000 distinct CDR3 sequences, 31% of them singletons. The chain employs TRBV3-1 and TRBJ2-7, with unresolved D. This TCR came from an adult woman who had mild COVID-19 (a few samples of this study predate the infection). Cell type and time point are not known. Sequencing was carried out using PBMCs or a T cell subset sorted from them (not recorded which). CDR3 sequence (DNA): TGTGCCAGCAGCCACGGGTTAAGCTCCTACGAGCAGTACTTC. Amino acid sequence: CASSHGLSSYEQYF.